The present T cell receptor (beta chain) was sequenced within a study of post-analysis software for immune sequencing data. Unique molecular identifiers were present in the TCR beta cDNA libraries. TCRdb reprocessed the PCR reads via MiXCR and lists one record per CDR3 protein. Here the sample spans hundreds of thousands of distinct CDR3 sequences, 25% to 30% being singletons. Points on this clonotype: Its matching antigen is unknown. Mismatch with germline at one junction end may stem from a read error.

Points from the study as a whole: Patients had higher frequencies than controls of a few TRBV segments, including TRBV5-6, TRBV5-1 and TRBV20-1. Comparison with controls showed significantly lower normalized Chao1 diversity in multiple sclerosis patients.

CDR3 length: 17 amino acids. Germline V CDR1 and CDR2: SGHAT, FQNNGV. What was sequenced was blood. This TCR was recovered from a girl under 18 with multiple sclerosis. J is TRBJ1-2 and V is TRBV11-2; the match to TRBD1 covers 8 bases. CDR3 sequence (DNA): TGTGCCAGCGGCTTAGAATTCGGACAGGGACTTAACTATGGCTACACCTTC. Amino acids: CASGLEFGQGLNYGYTF.